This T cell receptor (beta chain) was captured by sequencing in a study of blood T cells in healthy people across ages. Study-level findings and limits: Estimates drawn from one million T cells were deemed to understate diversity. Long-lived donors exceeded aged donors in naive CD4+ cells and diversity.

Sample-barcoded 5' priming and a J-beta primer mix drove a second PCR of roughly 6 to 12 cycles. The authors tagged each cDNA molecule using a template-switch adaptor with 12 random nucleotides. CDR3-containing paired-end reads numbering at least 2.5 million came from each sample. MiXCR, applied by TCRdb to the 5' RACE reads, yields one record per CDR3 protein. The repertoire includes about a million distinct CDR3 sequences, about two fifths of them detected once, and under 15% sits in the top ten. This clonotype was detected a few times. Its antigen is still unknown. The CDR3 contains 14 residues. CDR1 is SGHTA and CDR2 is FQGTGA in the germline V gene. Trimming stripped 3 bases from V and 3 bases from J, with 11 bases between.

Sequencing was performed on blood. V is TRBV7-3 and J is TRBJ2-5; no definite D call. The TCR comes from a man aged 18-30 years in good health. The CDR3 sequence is CASSLGSVEETQYF. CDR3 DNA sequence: TGTGCCAGCAGCTTGGGCTCGGTAGAAGAGACCCAGTACTTC.